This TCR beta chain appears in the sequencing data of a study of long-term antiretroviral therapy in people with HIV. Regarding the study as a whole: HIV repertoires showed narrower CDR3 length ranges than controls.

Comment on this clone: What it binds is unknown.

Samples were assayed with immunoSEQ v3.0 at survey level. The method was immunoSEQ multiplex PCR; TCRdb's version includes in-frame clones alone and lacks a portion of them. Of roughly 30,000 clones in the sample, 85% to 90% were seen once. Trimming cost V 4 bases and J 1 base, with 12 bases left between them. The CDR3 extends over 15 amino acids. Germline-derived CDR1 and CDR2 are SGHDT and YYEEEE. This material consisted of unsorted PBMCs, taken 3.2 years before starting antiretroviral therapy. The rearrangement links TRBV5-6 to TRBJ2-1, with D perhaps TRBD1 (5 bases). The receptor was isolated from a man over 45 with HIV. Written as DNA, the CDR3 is TGTGCCAGCAGCCCAAGGGGTTTTTCCTACAATGAGCAGTTCTTC. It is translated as CASSPRGFSYNEQFF. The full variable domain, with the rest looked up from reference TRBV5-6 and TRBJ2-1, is DAGVTQSPTHLIKTRGQQVTLRCSPKSGHDTVSWYQQALGQGPQFIFQYYEEEERQRGNFPDRFSGHQFPNYSSELNVNALLLGDSALYLCASSPRGFSYNEQFFGPGTRLTVL.